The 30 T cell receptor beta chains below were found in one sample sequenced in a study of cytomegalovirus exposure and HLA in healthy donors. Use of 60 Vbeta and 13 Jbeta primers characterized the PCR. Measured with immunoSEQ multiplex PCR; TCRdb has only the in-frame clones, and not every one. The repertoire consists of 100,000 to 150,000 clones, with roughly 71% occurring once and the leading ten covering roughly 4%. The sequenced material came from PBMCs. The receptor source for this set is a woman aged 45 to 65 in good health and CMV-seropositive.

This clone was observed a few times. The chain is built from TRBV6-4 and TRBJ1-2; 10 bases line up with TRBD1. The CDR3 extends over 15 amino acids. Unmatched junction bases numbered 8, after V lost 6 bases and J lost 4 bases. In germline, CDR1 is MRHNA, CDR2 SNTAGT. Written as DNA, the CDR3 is TGTGCCAGCAGGGGGGAGGACAGGGGGACCTATGGCTACACCTTC. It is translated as CASRGEDRGTYGYTF.

The CDR3 reads CASSRSRGWNTEAFF. The CDR3 DNA is TGCGCCAGCAGCAGGTCCCGGGGGTGGAACACTGAAGCTTTCTTT. V usage is TRBV5-1 and J usage is TRBJ1-1; D is perhaps TRBD1 (5 bases). Trimming stripped 4 bases from V and 1 base from J, with 14 bases between. The germline CDR1 and CDR2 sequences are SGHRS and YFSETQ. The CDR3 length is 15 residues.

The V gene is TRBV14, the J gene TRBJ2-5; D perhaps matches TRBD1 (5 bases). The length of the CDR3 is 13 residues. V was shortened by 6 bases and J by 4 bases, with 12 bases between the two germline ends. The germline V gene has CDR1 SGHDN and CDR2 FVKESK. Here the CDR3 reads CASRESGLETQYF. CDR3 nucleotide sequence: TGTGCCAGCAGGGAATCAGGGTTAGAGACCCAGTACTTC.

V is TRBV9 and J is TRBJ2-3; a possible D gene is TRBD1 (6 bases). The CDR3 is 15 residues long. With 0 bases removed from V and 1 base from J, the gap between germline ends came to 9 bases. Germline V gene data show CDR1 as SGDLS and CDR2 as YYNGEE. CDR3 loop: CASSVARTGTDTQYF. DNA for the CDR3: TGTGCCAGCAGCGTAGCAAGGACAGGCACAGATACGCAGTATTTT.

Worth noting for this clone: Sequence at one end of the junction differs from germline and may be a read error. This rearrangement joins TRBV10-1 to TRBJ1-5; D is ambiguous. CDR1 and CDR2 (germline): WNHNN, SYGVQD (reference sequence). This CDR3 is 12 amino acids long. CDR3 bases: TGCGCCAGCAAACGGCCTTTTCAGGCCCAGCATTTT. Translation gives CASKRPFQAQHF.

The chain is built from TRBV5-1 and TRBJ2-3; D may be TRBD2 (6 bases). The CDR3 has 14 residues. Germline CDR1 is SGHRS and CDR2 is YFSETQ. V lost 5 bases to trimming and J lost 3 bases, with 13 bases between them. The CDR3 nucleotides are TGCGCCAGCAGGGCCGGGACTGATACAGATACGCAGTATTTT. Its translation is CASRAGTDTDTQYF.

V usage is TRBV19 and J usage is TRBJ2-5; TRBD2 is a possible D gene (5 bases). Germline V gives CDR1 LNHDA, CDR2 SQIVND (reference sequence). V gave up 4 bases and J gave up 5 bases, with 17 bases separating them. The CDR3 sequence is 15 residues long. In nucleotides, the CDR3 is TGTGCCAGTAGTACGGGGAACCTTGAGTGGGAGACCCAGTACTTC. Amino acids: CASSTGNLEWETQYF.

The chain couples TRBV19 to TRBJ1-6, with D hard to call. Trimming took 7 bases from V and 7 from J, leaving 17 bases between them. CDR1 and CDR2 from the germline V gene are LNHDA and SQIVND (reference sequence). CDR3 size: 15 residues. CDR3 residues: CASTTDLASNSPLHF. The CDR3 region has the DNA TGTGCCAGTACCACAGACCTTGCGAGCAATTCACCCCTCCACTTT.

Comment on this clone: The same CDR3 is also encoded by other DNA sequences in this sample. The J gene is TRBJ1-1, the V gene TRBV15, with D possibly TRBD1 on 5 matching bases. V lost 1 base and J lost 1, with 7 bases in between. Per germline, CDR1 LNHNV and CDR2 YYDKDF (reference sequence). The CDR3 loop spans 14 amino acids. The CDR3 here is CATSRGRGNTEAFF. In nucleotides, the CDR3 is TGTGCCACCAGCAGAGGGAGGGGGAACACTGAAGCTTTCTTT.

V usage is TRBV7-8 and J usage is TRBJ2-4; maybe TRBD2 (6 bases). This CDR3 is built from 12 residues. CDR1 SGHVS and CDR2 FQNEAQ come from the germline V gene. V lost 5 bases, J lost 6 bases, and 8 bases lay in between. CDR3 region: CASSGTGNIQYF. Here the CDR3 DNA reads TGTGCCAGCAGCGGGACTGGAAACATTCAGTACTTC.

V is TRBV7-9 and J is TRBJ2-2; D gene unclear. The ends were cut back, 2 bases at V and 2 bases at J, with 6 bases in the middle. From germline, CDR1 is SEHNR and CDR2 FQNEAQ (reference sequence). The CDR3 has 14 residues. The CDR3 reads CASSLRVNTGELFF. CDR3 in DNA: TGTGCCAGCAGCTTAAGAGTAAACACCGGGGAGCTGTTTTTT.

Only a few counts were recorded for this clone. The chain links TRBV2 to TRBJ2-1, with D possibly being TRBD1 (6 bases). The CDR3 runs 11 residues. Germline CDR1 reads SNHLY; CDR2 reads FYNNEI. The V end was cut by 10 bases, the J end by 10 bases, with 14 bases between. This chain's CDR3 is CATLTRGEQFF. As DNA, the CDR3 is TGTGCCACCCTCACCAGGGGAGAGCAGTTCTTC.

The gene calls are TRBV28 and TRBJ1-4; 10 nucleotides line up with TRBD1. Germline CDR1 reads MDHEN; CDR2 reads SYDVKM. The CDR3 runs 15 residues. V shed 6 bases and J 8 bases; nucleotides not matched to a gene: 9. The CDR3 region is CASRTGGRDGEKLFF. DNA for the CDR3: TGTGCCAGCAGGACAGGGGGCCGGGACGGGGAAAAACTGTTTTTT.

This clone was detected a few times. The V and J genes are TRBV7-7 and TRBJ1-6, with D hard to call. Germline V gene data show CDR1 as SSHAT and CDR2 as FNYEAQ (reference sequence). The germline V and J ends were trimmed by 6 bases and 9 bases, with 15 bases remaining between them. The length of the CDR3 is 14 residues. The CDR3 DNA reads TGTGCCAGCAGGCTCACCGGGTGTAGTTCACCCCTCCACTTT. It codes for CASRLTGCSSPLHF.

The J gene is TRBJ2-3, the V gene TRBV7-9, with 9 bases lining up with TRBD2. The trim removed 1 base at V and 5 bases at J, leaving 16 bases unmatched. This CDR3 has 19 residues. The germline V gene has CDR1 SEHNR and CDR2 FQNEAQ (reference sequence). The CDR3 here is CASSLGGLAGPSRGDTQYF. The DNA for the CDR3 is TGTGCCAGCAGCTTAGGAGGCCTAGCGGGGCCCTCGCGGGGAGATACGCAGTATTTT.

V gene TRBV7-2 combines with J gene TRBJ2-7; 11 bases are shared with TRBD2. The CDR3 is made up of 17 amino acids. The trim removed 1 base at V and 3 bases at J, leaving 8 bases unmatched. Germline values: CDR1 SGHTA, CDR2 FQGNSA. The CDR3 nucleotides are TGTGCCAGCAGCTTAGTGGGTCCTAGCGGGGGGTTCTACGAGCAGTACTTC. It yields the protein CASSLVGPSGGFYEQYF.

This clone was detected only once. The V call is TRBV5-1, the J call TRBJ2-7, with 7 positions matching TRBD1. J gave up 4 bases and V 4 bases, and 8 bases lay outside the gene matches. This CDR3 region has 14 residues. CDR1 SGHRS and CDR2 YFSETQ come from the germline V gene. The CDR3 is CASSVTTGLYEQYF. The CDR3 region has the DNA TGCGCCAGCAGCGTGACGACAGGGTTGTACGAGCAGTACTTC.

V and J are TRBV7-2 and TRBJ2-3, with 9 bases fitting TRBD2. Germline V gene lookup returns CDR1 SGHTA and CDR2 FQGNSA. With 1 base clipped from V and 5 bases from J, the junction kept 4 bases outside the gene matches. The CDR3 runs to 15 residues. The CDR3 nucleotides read TGTGCCAGCAGCTTAGGCCTAGCGGGGAGAGATACGCAGTATTTT. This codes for CASSLGLAGRDTQYF.

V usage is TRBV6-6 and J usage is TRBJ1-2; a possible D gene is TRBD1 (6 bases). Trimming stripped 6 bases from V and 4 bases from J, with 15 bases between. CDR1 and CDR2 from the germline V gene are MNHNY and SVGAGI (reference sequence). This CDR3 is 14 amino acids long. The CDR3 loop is CASRPDSSLYGYTF. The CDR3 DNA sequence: TGTGCCAGCAGACCGGACAGCAGCCTCTATGGCTACACCTTC.

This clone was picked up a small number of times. CDR3 in amino acids: CASSQERDRLYGYTF. The CDR3 bases are TGCGCCAGCAGCCAAGAAAGGGACAGACTCTATGGCTACACCTTC. The chain carries TRBV4-1 and TRBJ1-2, with 7 nucleotides matching TRBD1. The CDR3 has 15 residues. Germline-derived CDR1 and CDR2 are MGHRA and YSYEKL. With V trimmed by 0 bases and J by 4 bases, 5 bases remained unmatched.

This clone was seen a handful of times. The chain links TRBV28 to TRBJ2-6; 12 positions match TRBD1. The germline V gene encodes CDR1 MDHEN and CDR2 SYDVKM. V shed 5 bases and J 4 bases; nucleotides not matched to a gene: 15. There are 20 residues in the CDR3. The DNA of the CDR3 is TGTGCCAGCAGTCCAACCCTGTGGGGACAGGGGGCGGAAGGGGCCAACGTCCTGACTTTC. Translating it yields CASSPTLWGQGAEGANVLTF.

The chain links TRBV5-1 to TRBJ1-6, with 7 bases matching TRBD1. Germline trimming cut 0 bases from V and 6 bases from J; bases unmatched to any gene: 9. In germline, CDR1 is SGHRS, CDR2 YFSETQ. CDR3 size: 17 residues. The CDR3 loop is CASSLGLTGTVNSPLHF. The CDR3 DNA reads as TGCGCCAGCAGCTTGGGACTTACCGGGACAGTTAATTCACCCCTCCACTTT.

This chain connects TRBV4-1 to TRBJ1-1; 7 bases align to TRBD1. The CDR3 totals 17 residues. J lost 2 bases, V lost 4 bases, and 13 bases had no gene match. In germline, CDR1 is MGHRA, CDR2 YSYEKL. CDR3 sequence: CASSLRQGPSQNTEAFF. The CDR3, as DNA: TGCGCCAGCAGCCTGCGACAGGGTCCCTCCCAAAACACTGAAGCTTTCTTT.

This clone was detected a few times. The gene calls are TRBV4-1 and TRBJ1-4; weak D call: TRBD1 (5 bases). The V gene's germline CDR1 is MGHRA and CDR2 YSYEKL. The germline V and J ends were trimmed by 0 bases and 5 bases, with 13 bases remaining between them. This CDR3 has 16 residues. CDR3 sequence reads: CASSQDSRTLNEKLFF. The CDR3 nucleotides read TGCGCCAGCAGCCAAGATTCCAGGACATTAAATGAAAAACTGTTTTTT.

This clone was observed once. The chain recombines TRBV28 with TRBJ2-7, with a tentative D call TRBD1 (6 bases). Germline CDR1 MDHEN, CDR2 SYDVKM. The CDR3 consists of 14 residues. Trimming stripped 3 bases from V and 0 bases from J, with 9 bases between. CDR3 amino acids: CASSLIRGSYEQYF. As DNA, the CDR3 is TGTGCCAGCAGTTTGATCAGGGGCTCCTACGAGCAGTACTTC.

CDR3 residues: CASTPDRASYEQYF. CDR3 in DNA: TGTGCCAGCACCCCCGACAGGGCCTCCTACGAGCAGTACTTC. The chain joins TRBV27 to TRBJ2-7; 7 bases match TRBD1. V shed 7 bases and J 0 bases; nucleotides not matched to a gene: 6. CDR1 and CDR2 from the germline V gene are MNHEY and SMNVEV (reference sequence). This CDR3 has 14 residues.

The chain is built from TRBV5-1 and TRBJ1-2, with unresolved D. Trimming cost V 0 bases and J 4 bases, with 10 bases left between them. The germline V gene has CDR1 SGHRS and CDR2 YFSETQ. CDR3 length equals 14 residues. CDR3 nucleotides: TGCGCCAGCAGCTTGGCAGCGGACCTCTATGGCTACACCTTC. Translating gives CASSLAADLYGYTF.

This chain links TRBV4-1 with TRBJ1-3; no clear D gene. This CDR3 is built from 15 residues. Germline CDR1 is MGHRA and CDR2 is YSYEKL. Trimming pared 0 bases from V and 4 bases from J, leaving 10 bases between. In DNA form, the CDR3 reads TGCGCCAGCAGCCAAGATCTGACTTCGGGAAACACCATATATTTT. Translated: CASSQDLTSGNTIYF.

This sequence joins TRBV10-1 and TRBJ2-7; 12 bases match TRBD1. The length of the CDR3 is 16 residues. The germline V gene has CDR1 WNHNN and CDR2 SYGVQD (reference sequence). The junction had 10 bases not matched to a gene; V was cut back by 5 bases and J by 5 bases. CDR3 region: CASSYDRDRGLHEQYF. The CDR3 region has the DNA TGCGCCAGCAGTTACGACCGGGACAGGGGGCTACACGAGCAGTACTTC.

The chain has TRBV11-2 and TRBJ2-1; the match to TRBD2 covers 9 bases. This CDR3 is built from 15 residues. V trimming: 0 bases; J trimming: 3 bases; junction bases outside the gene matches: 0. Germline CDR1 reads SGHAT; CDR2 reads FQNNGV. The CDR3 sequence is CASSLERGGYNEQFF. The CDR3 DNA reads TGTGCCAGCAGCTTAGAGCGGGGGGGCTACAATGAGCAGTTCTTC.